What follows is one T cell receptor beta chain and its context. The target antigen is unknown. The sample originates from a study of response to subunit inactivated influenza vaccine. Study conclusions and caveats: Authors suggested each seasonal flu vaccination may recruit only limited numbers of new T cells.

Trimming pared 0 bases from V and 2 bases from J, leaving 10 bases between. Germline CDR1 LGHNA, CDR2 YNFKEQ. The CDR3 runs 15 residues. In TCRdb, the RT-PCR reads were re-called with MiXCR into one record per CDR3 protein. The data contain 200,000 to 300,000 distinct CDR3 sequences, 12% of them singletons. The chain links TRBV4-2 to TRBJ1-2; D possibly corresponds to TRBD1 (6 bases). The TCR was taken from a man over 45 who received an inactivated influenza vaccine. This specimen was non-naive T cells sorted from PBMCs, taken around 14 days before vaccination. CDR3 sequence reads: CASSQELGQNYGYTF. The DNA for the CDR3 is TGTGCCAGCAGCCAAGAACTCGGACAGAACTATGGCTACACCTTC.